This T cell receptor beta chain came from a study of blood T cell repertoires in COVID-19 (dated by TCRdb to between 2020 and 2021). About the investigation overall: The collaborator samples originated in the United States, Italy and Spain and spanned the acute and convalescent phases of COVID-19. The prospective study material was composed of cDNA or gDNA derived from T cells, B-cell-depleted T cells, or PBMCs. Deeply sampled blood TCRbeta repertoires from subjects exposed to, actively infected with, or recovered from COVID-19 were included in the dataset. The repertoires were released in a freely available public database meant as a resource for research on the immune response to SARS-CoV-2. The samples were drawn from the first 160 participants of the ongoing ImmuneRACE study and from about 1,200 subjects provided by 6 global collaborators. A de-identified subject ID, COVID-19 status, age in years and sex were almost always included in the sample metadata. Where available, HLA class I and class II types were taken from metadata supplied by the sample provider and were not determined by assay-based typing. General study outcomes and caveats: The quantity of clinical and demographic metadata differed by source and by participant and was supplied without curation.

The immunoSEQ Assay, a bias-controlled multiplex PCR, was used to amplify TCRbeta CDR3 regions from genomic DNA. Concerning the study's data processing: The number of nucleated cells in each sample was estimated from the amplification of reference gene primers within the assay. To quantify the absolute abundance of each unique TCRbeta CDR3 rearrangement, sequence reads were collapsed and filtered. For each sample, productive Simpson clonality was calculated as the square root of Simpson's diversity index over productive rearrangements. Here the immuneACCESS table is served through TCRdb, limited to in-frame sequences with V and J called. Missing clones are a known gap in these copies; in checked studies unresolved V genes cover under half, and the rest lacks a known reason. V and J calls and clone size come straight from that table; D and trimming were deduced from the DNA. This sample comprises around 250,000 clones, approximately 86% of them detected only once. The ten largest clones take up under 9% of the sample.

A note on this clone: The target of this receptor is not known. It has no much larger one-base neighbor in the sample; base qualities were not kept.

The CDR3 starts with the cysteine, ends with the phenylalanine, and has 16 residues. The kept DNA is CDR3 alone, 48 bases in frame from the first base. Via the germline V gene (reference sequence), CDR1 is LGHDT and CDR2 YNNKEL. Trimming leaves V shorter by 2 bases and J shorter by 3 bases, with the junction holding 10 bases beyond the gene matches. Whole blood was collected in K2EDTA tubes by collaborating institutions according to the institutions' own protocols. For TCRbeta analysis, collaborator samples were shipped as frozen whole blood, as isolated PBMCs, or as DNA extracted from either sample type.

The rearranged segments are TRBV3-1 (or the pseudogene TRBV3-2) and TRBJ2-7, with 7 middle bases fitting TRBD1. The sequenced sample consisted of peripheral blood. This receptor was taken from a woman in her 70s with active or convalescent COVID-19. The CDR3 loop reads CASSQTNPWDSYEQYF. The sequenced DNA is TGTGCCAGCAGCCAAACGAACCCATGGGACAGCTACGAGCAGTACTTC.